A selection of T cell receptor beta chains follows, all from one sample in a study of blood T cell repertoires in COVID-19. Generated by immunoSEQ multiplex PCR, the TCRdb table keeps only in-frame clones and is missing some. This sample has tens of thousands of clones, with roughly 88% found just once. The sample comprised peripheral blood. The source is a middle-aged man with active COVID-19. Each CDR3 is given with its conserved first and last residue. A D gene is named only where the DNA matches it firmly. For some rows the clone size is stated as once, few or many, or as a class when expanded; others skip it.

v_gene: TRBV6-5; abundance: NA; d_gene: NA; j_gene: TRBJ2-3; CDR3aa: CASSPRTARTDTQYF; CDR3nt: TGTGCCAGCAGTCCTAGGACAGCCCGCACAGATACGCAGTATTTT
v_gene: TRBV4-3; abundance: NA; d_gene: NA; j_gene: TRBJ1-2; CDR3aa: CASSQVKAGVRGGYTF; CDR3nt: TGCGCCAGCAGCCAAGTTAAGGCGGGGGTCCGGGGGGGCTACACCTTC
v_gene: TRBV7-8; abundance: NA; d_gene: NA; j_gene: TRBJ1-3; CDR3aa: CASSLDLSSSGNTIYF; CDR3nt: TGTGCCAGCAGCTTAGATCTGTCGAGCTCTGGAAACACCATATATTTT
v_gene: TRBV29-1; abundance: few; d_gene: NA; j_gene: TRBJ2-7; CDR3aa: CSFRQGRSYEQYF; CDR3nt: TGCAGCTTTAGGCAGGGCAGATCCTACGAGCAGTACTTC
v_gene: TRBV21-1; abundance: NA; d_gene: NA; j_gene: TRBJ2-3; CDR3aa: CASNAQSGRAGTDTQYF; CDR3nt: TGTGCCAGCAACGCACAGAGCGGGAGGGCCGGAACAGATACGCAGTATTTT
v_gene: TRBV4-1; abundance: NA; d_gene: NA; j_gene: TRBJ1-4; CDR3aa: CASSQATTTNEKLFF; CDR3nt: TGCGCCAGCAGCCAAGCCACAACAACTAATGAAAAACTGTTTTTT
v_gene: TRBV27; abundance: few; d_gene: TRBD1; j_gene: TRBJ1-2; CDR3aa: CASRAPTTGYYGYTF; CDR3nt: TGTGCCAGCAGAGCCCCGACGACAGGGTACTATGGCTACACCTTC
v_gene: TRBV2; abundance: NA; d_gene: NA; j_gene: TRBJ1-1; CDR3aa: CASKGYTEAFF; CDR3nt: TGTGCCAGCAAGGGGTACACTGAAGCTTTCTTT
v_gene: TRBV7-2; abundance: NA; d_gene: TRBD1; j_gene: TRBJ1-4; CDR3aa: CASSPRTGANEKLFF; CDR3nt: TGTGCCAGCAGCCCCCGGACAGGGGCTAATGAAAAACTGTTTTTT
v_gene: TRBV19; abundance: NA; d_gene: NA; j_gene: TRBJ1-1; CDR3aa: CAIRQYPNTEAFF; CDR3nt: TGTGCCATTAGACAGTACCCGAACACTGAAGCTTTCTTT
v_gene: TRBV5-6; abundance: NA; d_gene: TRBD2; j_gene: TRBJ2-1; CDR3aa: CASPFRSGVYNEQFF; CDR3nt: TGTGCCAGCCCTTTTAGGAGCGGGGTCTACAATGAGCAGTTCTTC
v_gene: TRBV5-4; abundance: NA; d_gene: TRBD2; j_gene: TRBJ2-1; CDR3aa: CASSLRTSGYNEQFF; CDR3nt: TGTGCCAGCAGCTTGAGGACTAGCGGGTACAATGAGCAGTTCTTC
v_gene: TRBV5-4; abundance: once; d_gene: TRBD1; j_gene: TRBJ1-2; CDR3aa: CASSPDRADLWGYTF; CDR3nt: TGTGCCAGCAGTCCGGACAGGGCGGACCTCTGGGGCTACACCTTC
v_gene: TRBV27; abundance: NA; d_gene: NA; j_gene: TRBJ2-2; CDR3aa: CASSLFPAGAAGELFF; CDR3nt: TGTGCCAGCAGTTTATTCCCGGCAGGGGCCGCCGGGGAGCTGTTTTTT
v_gene: TRBV9; abundance: NA; d_gene: TRBD1; j_gene: TRBJ1-1; CDR3aa: CASSTDRVGLNTEAFF; CDR3nt: TGTGCCAGCAGCACCGACAGGGTAGGTTTGAACACTGAAGCTTTCTTT
v_gene: TRBV7-2; abundance: NA; d_gene: NA; j_gene: TRBJ2-7; CDR3aa: CASSLLAIELYF; CDR3nt: TGTGCCAGCAGCCTCTTAGCGATAGAACTGTACTTC
v_gene: TRBV7-9; abundance: NA; d_gene: TRBD2; j_gene: TRBJ2-3; CDR3aa: CASSDPFGRGGSDTQYF; CDR3nt: TGTGCCAGCAGCGATCCTTTTGGGCGGGGGGGGAGCGATACGCAGTATTTT
v_gene: TRBV5-6; abundance: NA; d_gene: NA; j_gene: TRBJ2-7; CDR3aa: CASSRILASGSYEQYF; CDR3nt: TGTGCCAGCAGCCGAATTCTAGCATCCGGCTCCTACGAGCAGTACTTC
v_gene: TRBV9; abundance: NA; d_gene: NA; j_gene: TRBJ1-2; CDR3aa: CASSVAGGTYGYTF; CDR3nt: TGTGCCAGCAGCGTAGCTGGCGGGACTTATGGCTACACCTTC
v_gene: TRBV4-3; abundance: NA; d_gene: TRBD1; j_gene: TRBJ1-6; CDR3aa: CASSQDFGRGDSPLHF; CDR3nt: TGCGCCAGCAGCCAAGATTTCGGCAGGGGGGATTCACCCCTCCACTTT
v_gene: TRBV28; abundance: NA; d_gene: NA; j_gene: TRBJ2-7; CDR3aa: CASSHARQATYEQYF; CDR3nt: TGTGCCAGCAGCCACGCCCGACAGGCGACGTACGAGCAGTACTTC
v_gene: TRBV28; abundance: NA; d_gene: TRBD1; j_gene: TRBJ2-2; CDR3aa: CASSFPGQGAVGELFF; CDR3nt: TGTGCCAGCAGTTTTCCCGGACAGGGGGCCGTCGGGGAGCTGTTTTTT
v_gene: TRBV7-2; abundance: few; d_gene: NA; j_gene: TRBJ1-1; CDR3aa: CASSLSAGVTEAFF; CDR3nt: TGTGCCAGCAGCTTAAGTGCGGGGGTAACTGAAGCTTTCTTT
v_gene: TRBV18; abundance: NA; d_gene: TRBD2; j_gene: TRBJ2-3; CDR3aa: CASSLSGGADTQYF; CDR3nt: TGTGCCAGCTCACTGAGCGGGGGGGCAGATACGCAGTATTTT
v_gene: TRBV7-9; abundance: NA; d_gene: NA; j_gene: TRBJ1-1; CDR3aa: CASTSYMNTEAFF; CDR3nt: TGTGCCAGCACCTCGTATATGAACACTGAAGCTTTCTTT